The T cell receptor (beta chain) under discussion was sequenced for a study of T-cell reconstitution after alpha-beta-depleted transplantation in children. The authors prepared the TCRbeta library with unique molecular identifiers. Each CDR3 protein gets one entry after TCRdb re-called the PCR reads with MiXCR. This table has around 250,000 distinct CDR3 sequences, 9.9% appearing once. V was clipped by 6 bases and J by 2 bases, with 15 bases between them. The germline gives CDR1 DFQATT, CDR2 SNEGSKA (reference sequence). CDR3 length: 14 residues. This specimen was PBMCs from the stem cell graft donor, taken from the stem cell graft. The chain links TRBV20-1 to TRBJ2-3; tentative D call: TRBD2 (7 bases). The clonotype originates from a human donor who donated a stem cell graft to a child with SCID. The CDR3 sequence is CSARRGPYTDTQYF. CDR3 DNA sequence: TGCAGTGCCCGGCGGGGGCCTTACACAGATACGCAGTATTTT.